Each of the 12 T cell receptor beta chains below was sequenced from the same sample in a study of cytomegalovirus exposure and HLA in healthy donors. With 60 Vbeta and 13 Jbeta primers, the PCR was carried out. The method was immunoSEQ multiplex PCR; TCRdb's version includes in-frame clones alone and lacks a portion of them. The listing records 95,000 to 150,000 clones. The material sequenced was PBMCs. The receptors derive from a man between 18 and 29 years old in good health and CMV-seronegative.

The chain carries TRBV9 and TRBJ1-2; TRBD1 aligns across 9 bases. This CDR3 contains 15 residues. Losses at the gene ends were 0 bases for V and 6 bases for J; bases not matched to a gene: 6. The germline V gene has CDR1 SGDLS and CDR2 YYNGEE. The CDR3 here is CASSVEPRQGDGYTF. The CDR3 nucleotides read TGTGCCAGCAGCGTAGAACCGAGACAGGGGGATGGCTACACCTTC.

V gene TRBV19 combines with J gene TRBJ2-1, with TRBD2 matching over 14 bases. The germline gives CDR1 LNHDA, CDR2 SQIVND (reference sequence). This CDR3 has 15 residues. Losses at the gene ends were 8 bases for V and 8 bases for J; bases not matched to a gene: 8. CDR3 DNA: TGTGCCAGTGGGACTAGCGGGAGAGGCGGCTATGAGCAGTTCTTC. Protein sequence: CASGTSGRGGYEQFF. Using reference TRBV19 and TRBJ2-1 for the parts outside the CDR3, the full variable domain is DGGITQSPKYLFRKEGQNVTLSCEQNLNHDAMYWYRQDPGQGLRLIYYSQIVNDFQKGDIAEGYSVSREKKESFPLTVTSAQKNPTAFYLCASGTSGRGGYEQFFGPGTRLTVL.

The chain is built from TRBV27 and TRBJ2-1, with TRBD2 matching 8 bases. The CDR3 length is 14 residues. J was trimmed by 7 bases and V by 4 bases; bases with no gene match: 6. Looked up from germline, CDR1 is MNHEY and CDR2 is SMNVEV (reference sequence). DNA of the CDR3: TGTGCCAGCAGTTCGGTACTAGCGGTAAATGAGCAGTTCTTC. It translates to CASSSVLAVNEQFF.

V is TRBV5-1 and J is TRBJ1-1; D remains ambiguous. Trimming pared 1 base from V and 0 bases from J, leaving 13 bases between. The germline gives CDR1 SGHRS, CDR2 YFSETQ. CDR3 length equals 16 residues. The CDR3 here is CASSLLNSGVNTEAFF. For the CDR3, the DNA is TGCGCCAGCAGCTTGCTCAATTCCGGGGTGAACACTGAAGCTTTCTTT.

The rearrangement links TRBV4-1 to TRBJ1-2; D may be TRBD1 (6 bases). CDR1 is MGHRA and CDR2 is YSYEKL in the germline V gene. The length of the CDR3 is 18 residues. V was trimmed by 3 bases and J by 5 bases, leaving 25 bases between them. CDR3 coding DNA: TGCGCCAGCAGCCACCTCTCGAGACAGGCGAAAGACGGATATGGCTACACCTTC. Its protein product is CASSHLSRQAKDGYGYTF.

The CDR3 region has the DNA TGCAGCGTTGAATCGTTGGGAGGGGGAGTTAACACTGAAGCTTTCTTT. It is translated as CSVESLGGGVNTEAFF. V gene TRBV29-1 combines with J gene TRBJ1-1, with a tentative D call TRBD1 (6 bases). This CDR3 comprises 16 residues. Trimming removed 2 bases at V and 2 bases at J, with 18 bases between. Per germline, CDR1 SQVTM and CDR2 ANQGSEA.

The CDR3 sequence: CASNGQGAGYGYTF. The CDR3 DNA sequence: TGTGCCAGCAATGGGCAGGGGGCAGGCTATGGCTACACCTTC. V and J are TRBV2 and TRBJ1-2; the match to TRBD1 covers 8 bases. The J segment lost 4 bases and the V segment lost 7 bases, leaving 8 bases of the junction unmatched. The CDR3 length is 14 residues. Germline V gene data show CDR1 as SNHLY and CDR2 as FYNNEI.

The rearrangement uses TRBV7-9 and TRBJ2-3; perhaps TRBD2 as D (6 bases). The CDR3 length is 19 residues. CDR1 and CDR2 (germline): SEHNR, FQNEAQ (reference sequence). Trimming left V 1 base short and J 2 bases short, with 22 bases between. CDR3 DNA: TGTGCCAGCAGCTTAGAGGGTTGGGCTAGCGAGTCCTTCACAGATACGCAGTATTTT. Translation gives CASSLEGWASESFTDTQYF.

V and J are TRBV5-6 and TRBJ2-5; 8 positions match TRBD1. With 4 bases clipped from V and 3 bases from J, the junction kept 11 bases outside the gene matches. Germline CDR1 reads SGHDT; CDR2 reads YYEEEE. This CDR3 is 16 amino acids long. The CDR3 DNA sequence: TGTGCCAGCAGCGCGCACAGGGGGGTGATGGAAGAGACCCAGTACTTC. Its translation is CASSAHRGVMEETQYF. Combining the CDR3 with reference TRBV5-6 and TRBJ2-5 gives the whole variable domain DAGVTQSPTHLIKTRGQQVTLRCSPKSGHDTVSWYQQALGQGPQFIFQYYEEEERQRGNFPDRFSGHQFPNYSSELNVNALLLGDSALYLCASSAHRGVMEETQYFGPGTRLLVL.

V is TRBV11-3 and J is TRBJ2-7; 9 nucleotides match TRBD2. The CDR3 has 14 residues. The V segment lost 2 bases and the J segment 6 bases; nucleotides outside the gene matches: 5. Germline loops: CDR1 SGHNT, CDR2 YENEEA. CDR3 region: CASSLLGLAGEQYF. The CDR3 nucleotides are TGTGCCAGCAGCTTATTGGGACTAGCCGGCGAGCAGTACTTC.

V usage is TRBV2 and J usage is TRBJ2-7, with D possibly TRBD2 on 5 matching bases. V dropped 2 bases and J dropped 3 bases, with 8 bases sitting between them. The germline gives CDR1 SNHLY, CDR2 FYNNEI. This CDR3 region has 13 residues. CDR3 sequence: CASSETEGYEQYF. The DNA of the CDR3 is TGTGCCAGCAGTGAAACTGAGGGCTACGAGCAGTACTTC. The full variable domain, with the rest looked up from reference TRBV2 and TRBJ2-7, is EPEVTQTPSHQVTQMGQEVILRCVPISNHLYFYWYRQILGQKVEFLVSFYNNEISEKSEIFDDQFSVERPDGSNFTLKIRSTKLEDSAMYFCASSETEGYEQYFGPGTRLTVT.

The chain employs TRBV27 and TRBJ1-2; maybe TRBD1 (6 bases). Deletions cut 5 bases from V and 3 bases from J, with 13 bases between. The CDR3 spans 14 residues. Germline V lookup: CDR1 MNHEY, CDR2 SMNVEV (reference sequence). CDR3 in amino acids: CASSPPDSYYGYTF. The CDR3 DNA reads as TGTGCCAGCAGTCCCCCGGACAGCTACTATGGCTACACCTTC.